The source of this TCR beta chain is a study of cytomegalovirus exposure and HLA in healthy donors. Across the whole study: The approximately 110 validation repertoires used a platform that matched the one used for the approximately 670 first-cohort repertoires, as a later analysis reported. Findings of the study overall: Researchers reported that a few CMV-associated chains were confirmed in vitro as CMV antigen-specific.

Sequencing was performed with immunoSEQ multiplex PCR; in TCRdb, only in-frame clones are kept and a portion is missing. The top ten hold 3% to 4% of the sample, which has fewer than 90,000 clones, approximately 94% seen once. V dropped 5 bases and J dropped 5; count of bases not matched to a gene: 7. The CDR3 runs to 15 residues. Germline V lookup: CDR1 SGHRS, CDR2 YFSETQ. Note on this clone: Antigen unknown.

Sequenced sample: PBMCs. The gene calls are TRBV5-1 and TRBJ2-1, with 10 bases lining up with TRBD2. The origin of this receptor is a woman aged 18-29 years in good health and CMV-seropositive. DNA for the CDR3: TGCGCCAGCAGAGAGAGGACTAGCGGAAACAATGAGCAGTTCTTC. Translated, it gives CASRERTSGNNEQFF.